This TCR beta chain was recorded in a study of T cells in localized non-small cell lung cancer. Study-level points and caveats: Detection in adjacent lung was observed for a median 57 of the top 100 tumor clones. Because sequencing included only one region (of the tumor), heterogeneity remains possible.

Germline V gene data show CDR1 as SGDLS and CDR2 as YYNGEE. V lost 3 bases to trimming and J lost 2 bases, with 12 bases between them. This CDR3 is built from 16 residues. A remark on this clone: Its antigen remains unknown.

Here immunoSEQ multiplex PCR was the method, and the copy in TCRdb shows in-frame clones only, minus some. This repertoire shows 20,000 or so clones, over 85% found once; its top ten account for about 6.7%. The chain has TRBV9 and TRBJ1-6, with D maybe TRBD1 (5 bases). The TCR sequence derives from a male donor older than 55 with stage I squamous cell lung carcinoma. The material sequenced was peripheral blood, taken before any cancer treatment. As DNA, the CDR3 is TGTGCCAGCAGCGCCGAAGAGGGGCCCTATAATTCACCCCTCCACTTT. Translation: CASSAEEGPYNSPLHF.